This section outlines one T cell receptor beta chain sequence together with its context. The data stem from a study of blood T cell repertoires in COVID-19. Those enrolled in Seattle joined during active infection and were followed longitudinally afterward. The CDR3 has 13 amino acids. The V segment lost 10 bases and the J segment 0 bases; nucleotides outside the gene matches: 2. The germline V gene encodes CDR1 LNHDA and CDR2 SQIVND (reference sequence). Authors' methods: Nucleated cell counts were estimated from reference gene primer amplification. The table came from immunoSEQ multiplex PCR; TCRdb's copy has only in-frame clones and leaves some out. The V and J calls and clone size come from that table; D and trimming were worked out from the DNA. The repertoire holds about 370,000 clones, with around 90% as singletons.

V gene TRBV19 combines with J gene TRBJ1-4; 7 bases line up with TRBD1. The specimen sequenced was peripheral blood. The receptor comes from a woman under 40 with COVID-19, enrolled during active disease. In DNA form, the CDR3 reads TGTGCCACCACAGGGGCAACTAATGAAAAACTGTTTTTT. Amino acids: CATTGATNEKLFF. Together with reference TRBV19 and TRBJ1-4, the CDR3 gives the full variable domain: DGGITQSPKYLFRKEGQNVTLSCEQNLNHDAMYWYRQDPGQGLRLIYYSQIVNDFQKGDIAEGYSVSREKKESFPLTVTSAQKNPTAFYLCATTGATNEKLFFGSGTQLSVL.